The 27 T cell receptor beta chains presented below share a single source sample, sequenced in a study of T cell responses to AZD1222 COVID-19 vaccine. Profiling relied on immunoSEQ multiplex PCR, and the TCRdb table lists in-frame clones only, not all of them. The sample lists over 45,000 clones; 70% to 90% were seen once. This specimen consisted of peripheral blood, obtained on day 0 of AZD1222 vaccination. The source is an adult in good health.

Here the CDR3 reads CASSAAPAVEQYF. Here the CDR3 DNA reads TGTGCCAGTAGTGCGGCCCCCGCGGTCGAGCAGTACTTC. The rearrangement joins TRBV19 to TRBJ2-7; no reliable D call. Between the trimmed V and J ends, which lost 5 bases and 6 bases, there was a span of 14 bases. The germline V gene has CDR1 LNHDA and CDR2 SQIVND (reference sequence). The CDR3 extends over 13 amino acids.

The chain links TRBV6-1 to TRBJ1-1; TRBD1 might be the D (6 bases). Germline V CDR1 and CDR2: MNHNS, SASEGT. V was pared by 2 bases and J by 7 bases, with 8 bases between. There are 12 residues in the CDR3. The CDR3 loop is CASSEKGDEAFF. The CDR3 bases are TGTGCCAGCAGTGAAAAGGGGGATGAAGCTTTCTTT.

The V gene is TRBV2, the J gene TRBJ2-5; 9 bases map to TRBD2. The ends lost 7 bases at V and 0 bases at J; junction bases unmatched: 9. This CDR3 is 16 amino acids long. Germline V gene lookup returns CDR1 SNHLY and CDR2 FYNNEI. CDR3 amino acids: CASIVGLAGNQETQYF. CDR3 coding DNA: TGTGCCAGCATAGTGGGGCTAGCGGGGAACCAAGAGACCCAGTACTTC.

The gene calls are TRBV30 and TRBJ2-5; 8 bases agree with TRBD2. V shed 2 bases and J 0 bases; nucleotides not matched to a gene: 11. The length of the CDR3 is 17 residues. Looked up from germline, CDR1 is GTSNPN and CDR2 is SVGIG (reference sequence). The CDR3 region is CAWSTMTSADYQETQYF. The DNA for the CDR3 is TGTGCCTGGAGTACAATGACTAGCGCAGACTACCAAGAGACCCAGTACTTC. Looking up the rest from reference TRBV30 and TRBJ2-5 gives the full variable domain: SQTIHQWPATLVQPVGSPLSLECTVEGTSNPNLYWYRQAAGRGLQLLFYSVGIGQISSEVPQNLSASRPQDRQFILSSKKLLLSDSGFYLCAWSTMTSADYQETQYFGPGTRLLVL.

V usage is TRBV28 and J usage is TRBJ1-3, with TRBD1 matching over 8 bases. The CDR3 loop spans 16 amino acids. Germline trimming cut 2 bases from V and 4 bases from J; bases unmatched to any gene: 7. Germline CDR1 is MDHEN and CDR2 is SYDVKM. CDR3 in DNA: TGTGCCAGCAGTTTAACCCGGACAGGGCAAGGAAACACCATATATTTT. Residues: CASSLTRTGQGNTIYF. Based on the CDR3 plus reference TRBV28 and TRBJ1-3, the full variable domain is DVKVTQSSRYLVKRTGEKVFLECVQDMDHENMFWYRQDPGLGLRLIYFSYDVKMKEKGDIPEGYSVSREKKERFSLILESASTNQTSMYLCASSLTRTGQGNTIYFGEGSWLTVV.

J is TRBJ1-3 and V is TRBV30, with D unresolved. Germline lookup yields CDR1 GTSNPN and CDR2 SVGIG (reference sequence). V lost 2 bases and J 4 bases, leaving 12 bases between the germline ends. The CDR3 runs to 14 residues. In DNA form, the CDR3 reads TGTGCCTGGAGTTCGGGAAGTGCCGGAAACACCATATATTTT. Its translation: CAWSSGSAGNTIYF.

The rearrangement uses TRBV13 and TRBJ1-2; TRBD1 matches at 9 bases. Per the germline V gene, CDR1 is PRHDT and CDR2 is FYEKMQ (reference sequence). The V and J ends lost 4 bases and 2 bases, in that order; junction bases with no gene match: 8. This CDR3 has 16 residues. Written as DNA, the CDR3 is TGTGCCAGCAGCTCATTAACAGGGGGCAGGAACTATGGCTACACCTTC. Its protein product is CASSSLTGGRNYGYTF.

The chain is built from TRBV2 and TRBJ1-5, with a possible D match to TRBD1 (6 bases). Germline values: CDR1 SNHLY, CDR2 FYNNEI. CDR3 length: 14 residues. V was pared by 2 bases and J by 7 bases, with 12 bases between. The CDR3 DNA follows: TGTGCCAGCAGTGAAACGGGGGCAGGGCAGCCCCAGCATTTT. This gives the protein CASSETGAGQPQHF.

The chain employs TRBV19 and TRBJ1-2, with D perhaps matching TRBD1 (6 bases). The V end lost 3 bases, the J end lost 0 bases, and 11 bases lay between the germline ends. Germline V lookup: CDR1 LNHDA, CDR2 SQIVND (reference sequence). The CDR3 is 15 amino acids. In DNA, the CDR3 is TGTGCCAGTAGTATCCCAGGGGAAGCTAACTATGGCTACACCTTC. It encodes CASSIPGEANYGYTF.

This chain joins TRBV24-1 and TRBJ1-2; D gene uncertain. Trimming took 0 bases from V and 4 from J, leaving 2 bases between them. Looked up from germline, CDR1 is KGHDR and CDR2 is SFDVKD. The CDR3 is made up of 12 amino acids. CDR3 nucleotide sequence: TGTGCCACCAGTGATTTGTCCTATGGCTACACCTTC. Protein sequence: CATSDLSYGYTF.

The chain has TRBV10-1 and TRBJ1-1; TRBD1 matches 8 bases. The V segment lost 6 bases and the J segment 1 base; nucleotides outside the gene matches: 4. CDR1 and CDR2 from the germline V gene are WNHNN and SYGVQD (reference sequence). The CDR3 totals 14 residues. CDR3 nucleotides: TGCGCCAGCAGGGACAGGGCCAAGAACACTGAAGCTTTCTTT. Its protein is CASRDRAKNTEAFF.

The chain recombines TRBV24-1 with TRBJ2-3, with 9 bases identical to TRBD2. Germline V gene lookup returns CDR1 KGHDR and CDR2 SFDVKD. The CDR3 spans 18 residues. V trimming: 0 bases; J trimming: 3 bases; junction bases outside the gene matches: 9. DNA for the CDR3: TGTGCCACCAGTGATTTGAGGAGCGGGGGGACCCTAACAGATACGCAGTATTTT. Translation: CATSDLRSGGTLTDTQYF.

The rearrangement uses TRBV10-1 and TRBJ2-5; 8 bases agree with TRBD1. Germline V gene sequence: CDR1 WNHNN, CDR2 SYGVQD (reference sequence). CDR3 length: 14 amino acids. V shed 5 bases and J 1 base; nucleotides not matched to a gene: 3. CDR3: CASSPGQAQETQYF. The DNA of the CDR3 is TGCGCCAGCAGTCCGGGACAGGCCCAAGAGACCCAGTACTTC.

CDR3 bases: TGTGCCAGCAGTTCCTATACGGCGGCTAACACTGAAGCTTTCTTT. Its protein product is CASSSYTAANTEAFF. This chain connects TRBV6-2 or TRBV6-3 to TRBJ1-1, with D unclear. V was clipped by 4 bases and J by 2 bases, with 14 bases between them. CDR3 length: 15 residues. Germline V CDR1 and CDR2: MNHEY, SVGEGT.

The rearrangement joins TRBV18 to TRBJ1-2, with D tentatively TRBD1 (6 bases). Germline V gene sequence: CDR1 KGHSH, CDR2 LQKENI. Deletions cut 3 bases from V and 4 bases from J, with 21 bases between. This CDR3 comprises 17 residues. The CDR3 region has the DNA TGTGCCAGCTCACCGGCTCCCCAGGGGCCCGTCCCCTATGGCTACACCTTC. It is translated as CASSPAPQGPVPYGYTF.

The chain is built from TRBV7-8 and TRBJ1-2, with unresolved D. This CDR3 spans 14 amino acids. Germline CDR1 and CDR2: SGHVS and FQNEAQ. The V gene lost 1 base and the J gene lost 1 base, with 7 bases spanning the gap. CDR3 bases: TGTGCCAGCAGCTTAGAACGGTTTAACTATGGCTACACCTTC. Residues: CASSLERFNYGYTF.

This clone was observed a few times. The chain employs TRBV2 and TRBJ1-5; D is unclear. V shed 5 bases and J shed 3 bases, with 11 bases lying between them. Germline-derived CDR1 and CDR2 are SNHLY and FYNNEI. The CDR3 extends over 14 amino acids. The CDR3 is CASSPDGPNQPQHF. In nucleotides, the CDR3 is TGTGCCAGCAGTCCGGACGGACCCAATCAGCCCCAGCATTTT.

V gene TRBV4-2 combines with J gene TRBJ1-6; possibly TRBD1 for D (6 bases). CDR1 is LGHNA, CDR2 YNFKEQ, per germline. CDR3 length: 15 amino acids. V was cut by 4 bases and J by 5 bases, with 12 bases left in between. The CDR3 region is CASSPQAGDNSPLHF. CDR3 sequence (DNA): TGTGCCAGCAGCCCTCAGGCAGGGGATAATTCACCCCTCCACTTT.

This clone was detected a few times. The chain uses TRBV27 and TRBJ1-1; TRBD1 matches 12 bases. The CDR3 has 18 amino acids. Germline lookup yields CDR1 MNHEY and CDR2 SMNVEV (reference sequence). The ends lost 3 bases at V and 8 bases at J; junction bases unmatched: 16. The CDR3 coding sequence is TGTGCCAGCAGTTTTTCCACCGGGACAGGGGGCGCATCGTCCGAAGCTTTCTTT. It is translated as CASSFSTGTGGASSEAFF.

The chain recombines TRBV10-3 with TRBJ2-7; 7 nucleotides line up with TRBD2. The CDR3 spans 15 residues. CDR1 is ENHRY, CDR2 SYGVKD, per germline. The V segment lost 0 bases and the J segment 2 bases; nucleotides outside the gene matches: 4. CDR3 amino acids: CAISESNGGTYEQYF. The CDR3 nucleotides are TGTGCCATCAGTGAGTCGAACGGGGGGACCTACGAGCAGTACTTC.

The chain uses TRBV10-3 and TRBJ1-1; D remains unclear. The CDR3 has 11 residues. The V end lost 1 base, the J end lost 7 bases, and 4 bases lay between the germline ends. Germline V CDR1 and CDR2: ENHRY, SYGVKD. The CDR3 region has the DNA TGTGCCATCAGTGAGTTAAGTGAAGCTTTCTTT. Its translation: CAISELSEAFF.

This chain connects TRBV7-2 to TRBJ1-1; unclear D gene. The germline V gene has CDR1 SGHTA and CDR2 FQGNSA. V lost 5 bases and J lost 0, with 7 bases in between. The CDR3 contains 13 residues. CDR3 sequence reads: CASSNELNTEAFF. The CDR3 nucleotides are TGTGCCAGCAGCAATGAACTGAACACTGAAGCTTTCTTT.

This clone has a handful of counts. V gene TRBV28 combines with J gene TRBJ2-2; either TRBD1 or TRBD2 may fit D (6 bases each). V lost 2 bases and J lost 9, with 16 bases in between. The V gene's germline CDR1 is MDHEN and CDR2 SYDVKM. The CDR3 has 15 amino acids. This CDR3 is CASSLGGQAIRELFF. The CDR3 nucleotides are TGTGCCAGCAGTTTAGGGGGGCAGGCCATCCGGGAGCTGTTTTTT.

The chain carries TRBV11-2 and TRBJ2-7; TRBD1 might be the D (7 bases). Trimming left V 3 bases short and J 3 bases short, with 15 bases between. Germline V gives CDR1 SGHAT, CDR2 FQNNGV. The CDR3 is made up of 15 amino acids. CDR3 in DNA: TGTGCCAGCAGCTTCCGGCGGGACAGTTTCTACGAGCAGTACTTC. It yields the protein CASSFRRDSFYEQYF.

There are a few counts of this clone. This chain links TRBV6-5 with TRBJ1-1; 7 nucleotides match TRBD1. Germline V gene lookup returns CDR1 MNHEY and CDR2 SVGAGI. The junction had 1 base not matched to a gene; V was cut back by 4 bases and J by 5 bases. The CDR3 loop spans 12 amino acids. The CDR3: CASSLQGTEAFF. Written as DNA, the CDR3 is TGTGCCAGCAGTTTACAGGGGACTGAAGCTTTCTTT.

About this clone itself: Distinct nucleotide sequences in the sample also encode this CDR3. The gene calls are TRBV7-2 and TRBJ2-7, with 12 bases lining up with TRBD2. Per the germline V gene, CDR1 is SGHTA and CDR2 is FQGNSA. This CDR3 is built from 14 residues. V shed 5 bases, J shed 4 bases, and the junction held 3 bases outside the gene matches. CDR3 protein: CASSPGTSGYEQYF. CDR3 sequence (DNA): TGTGCCAGCAGCCCGGGGACTAGCGGGTACGAGCAGTACTTC.

The genes are TRBV4-1 and TRBJ1-5; D is undetermined. V was pared by 0 bases and J by 2 bases, with 8 bases between. CDR1 is MGHRA, CDR2 YSYEKL, per germline. The CDR3 runs 15 residues. CDR3 nucleotides: TGCGCCAGCAGCCAAGATGTAGCAGGCAATCAGCCCCAGCATTTT. It translates to CASSQDVAGNQPQHF.